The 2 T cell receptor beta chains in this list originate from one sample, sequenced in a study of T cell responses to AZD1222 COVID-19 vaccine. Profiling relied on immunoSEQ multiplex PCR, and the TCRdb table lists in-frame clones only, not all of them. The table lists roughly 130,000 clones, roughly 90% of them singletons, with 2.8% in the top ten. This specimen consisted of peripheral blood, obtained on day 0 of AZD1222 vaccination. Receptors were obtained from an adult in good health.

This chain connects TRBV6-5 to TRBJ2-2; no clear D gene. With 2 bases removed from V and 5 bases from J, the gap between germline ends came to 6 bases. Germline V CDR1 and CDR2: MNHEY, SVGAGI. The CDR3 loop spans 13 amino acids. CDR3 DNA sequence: TGTGCCAGCAGTTACGAAGGAACCGGGGAGCTGTTTTTT. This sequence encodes CASSYEGTGELFF.

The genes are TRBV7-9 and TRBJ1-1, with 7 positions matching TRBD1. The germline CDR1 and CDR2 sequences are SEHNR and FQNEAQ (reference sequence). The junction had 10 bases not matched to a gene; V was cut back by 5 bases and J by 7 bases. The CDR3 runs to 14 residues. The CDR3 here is CASSGNEGASEAFF. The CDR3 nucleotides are TGTGCCAGCAGCGGAAACGAGGGGGCGAGTGAAGCTTTCTTT.